Listed below are T cell receptor beta chains from one sample, sequenced in a study of PD-L1 blockade in urothelial cancer. Using immunoSEQ multiplex PCR, the repertoire was profiled, and TCRdb retains in-frame clones only, with some absent. The sample records tens of thousands of clones, roughly 82% being singletons. The sample in question was PBMCs, obtained around atezolizumab (anti-PD-L1) treatment. The receptors come from a man aged 70 or older with urothelial cancer. Each CDR3 is given with its conserved first and last residue. Each record gives: D gene, clone size, V gene, J gene, CDR3 protein, CDR3 DNA. D genes are given only for firm matches. Some rows mark clone size as missing; the rest say once, few, many or name a class of expanded clone.

D gene: TRBD1
clone size: -
V gene: TRBV7-2
J gene: TRBJ2-1
CDR3 protein: CASSWKGTGYFFEQFF
CDR3 DNA: TGTGCCAGCAGCTGGAAAGGGACAGGGTATTTTTTTGAGCAGTTCTTC

D gene: TRBD1
clone size: -
V gene: TRBV10-2
J gene: TRBJ1-4
CDR3 protein: CASRPGQGVEKLFF
CDR3 DNA: TGCGCCAGCAGGCCGGGACAGGGTGTAGAAAAACTGTTTTTT

D gene: -
clone size: -
V gene: TRBV2
J gene: TRBJ1-5
CDR3 protein: CASSREGNNQPQHF
CDR3 DNA: TGTGCCAGCAGTAGGGAGGGGAACAATCAGCCCCAGCATTTT

D gene: TRBD1
clone size: -
V gene: TRBV7-9
J gene: TRBJ1-2
CDR3 protein: CASSRTTGGDGYTF
CDR3 DNA: TGTGCCAGCAGCCGAACAACAGGGGGTGATGGCTACACCTTC

D gene: TRBD1
clone size: few
V gene: TRBV4-1
J gene: TRBJ2-2
CDR3 protein: CASRGQLDQPGELFF
CDR3 DNA: TGCGCCAGCAGGGGACAGCTTGATCAGCCCGGGGAGCTGTTTTTT

D gene: TRBD1
clone size: -
V gene: TRBV5-1
J gene: TRBJ2-1
CDR3 protein: CASSVAGTGPMNEQFF
CDR3 DNA: TGCGCCAGCAGCGTAGCCGGGACAGGGCCGATGAATGAGCAGTTCTTC

D gene: TRBD1
clone size: -
V gene: TRBV27
J gene: TRBJ2-5
CDR3 protein: CASRPRQGGKETQYF
CDR3 DNA: TGTGCCAGCAGACCAAGACAGGGGGGGAAGGAGACCCAGTACTTC

D gene: -
clone size: -
V gene: TRBV2
J gene: TRBJ1-1
CDR3 protein: CASMGEDKAFF
CDR3 DNA: TGTGCCAGCATGGGCGAGGACAAAGCTTTCTTT

D gene: TRBD1
clone size: -
V gene: TRBV14
J gene: TRBJ2-1
CDR3 protein: CASRDRGGNEQFF
CDR3 DNA: TGTGCCAGCAGAGACAGGGGCGGGAATGAGCAGTTCTTC

D gene: TRBD2
clone size: -
V gene: TRBV2
J gene: TRBJ2-2
CDR3 protein: CASNQRETGELFF
CDR3 DNA: TGTGCCAGCAATCAGCGGGAGACCGGGGAGCTGTTTTTT

D gene: TRBD2
clone size: -
V gene: TRBV5-1
J gene: TRBJ2-1
CDR3 protein: CASSPISSGSFYNEQFF
CDR3 DNA: TGCGCCAGCAGCCCAATATCTAGCGGGTCCTTCTACAATGAGCAGTTCTTC

D gene: -
clone size: -
V gene: TRBV19
J gene: TRBJ2-5
CDR3 protein: CASRQAGETQYF
CDR3 DNA: TGTGCCAGTCGGCAGGCGGGAGAGACCCAGTACTTC

D gene: -
clone size: -
V gene: TRBV11-1
J gene: TRBJ2-6
CDR3 protein: CASSSNAASGANVLTF
CDR3 DNA: TGTGCCAGCAGCTCCAACGCGGCCTCTGGGGCCAACGTCCTGACTTTC

D gene: TRBD2
clone size: once
V gene: TRBV4-2
J gene: TRBJ2-3
CDR3 protein: CASSQASSGRPIDTQYF
CDR3 DNA: TGTGCCAGCAGCCAAGCGTCCAGCGGGAGACCTATAGATACGCAGTATTTT

D gene: -
clone size: -
V gene: TRBV2
J gene: TRBJ2-7
CDR3 protein: CASTPGIYSYEQYF
CDR3 DNA: TGTGCCAGCACCCCCGGGATCTACTCCTACGAGCAGTACTTC